This T cell receptor (beta chain) was obtained from a study of blood T cell repertoires in COVID-19. Authors' data handling: Amplification with reference gene primers provided the estimates of nucleated cell counts. Sequencing was performed with immunoSEQ multiplex PCR; in TCRdb, only in-frame clones are kept and a portion is missing. For V, J and clone size, that table is used; D and trimming come from the DNA. Of around 100,000 clones listed, 70% to 90% were seen once; the top ten hold approximately 2.9%. Trimming removed 6 bases at V and 0 bases at J, with 6 bases between. This CDR3 has 13 amino acids.

Sequencing was done on a sample of peripheral blood. The sequence derives from a man aged 50 to 59 with active or convalescent COVID-19. This rearrangement joins TRBV12-3 or TRBV12-4 to TRBJ1-3; a weak D match, TRBD1 (5 bases). The CDR3 loop reads CASSGGSGNTIYF. DNA for the CDR3: TGTGCCAGCAGCGGGGGCTCTGGAAACACCATATATTTT.